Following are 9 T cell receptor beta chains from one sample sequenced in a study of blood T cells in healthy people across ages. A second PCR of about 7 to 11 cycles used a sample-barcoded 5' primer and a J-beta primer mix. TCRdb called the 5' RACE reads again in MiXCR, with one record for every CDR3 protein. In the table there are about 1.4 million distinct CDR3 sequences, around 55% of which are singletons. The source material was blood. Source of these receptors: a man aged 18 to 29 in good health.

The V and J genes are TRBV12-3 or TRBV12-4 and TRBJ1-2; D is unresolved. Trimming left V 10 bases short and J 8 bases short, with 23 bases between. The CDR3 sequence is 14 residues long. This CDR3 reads CANPPGRPGPGYTF. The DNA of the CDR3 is TGTGCCAACCCACCGGGGAGGCCGGGTCCGGGCTACACCTTC.

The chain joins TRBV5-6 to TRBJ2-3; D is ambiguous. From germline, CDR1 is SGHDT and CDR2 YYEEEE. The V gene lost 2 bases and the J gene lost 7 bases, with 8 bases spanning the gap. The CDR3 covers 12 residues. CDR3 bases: TGTGCCAGCAGCTTTCGCGCCTATACGCAGTATTTT. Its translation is CASSFRAYTQYF.

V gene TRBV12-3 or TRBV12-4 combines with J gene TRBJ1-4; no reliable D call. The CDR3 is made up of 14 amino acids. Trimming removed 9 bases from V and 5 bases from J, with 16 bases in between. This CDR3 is CARPLPGKNEKLFF. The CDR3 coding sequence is TGTGCCAGACCCTTACCGGGGAAAAATGAAAAACTGTTTTTT.

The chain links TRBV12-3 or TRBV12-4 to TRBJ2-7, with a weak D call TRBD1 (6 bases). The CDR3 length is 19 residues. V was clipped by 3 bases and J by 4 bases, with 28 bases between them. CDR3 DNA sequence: TGTGCCAGCAGTTTGTTATTCGGACAGTCCACTTCAATTCATTACGAGCAGTACTTC. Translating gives CASSLLFGQSTSIHYEQYF.

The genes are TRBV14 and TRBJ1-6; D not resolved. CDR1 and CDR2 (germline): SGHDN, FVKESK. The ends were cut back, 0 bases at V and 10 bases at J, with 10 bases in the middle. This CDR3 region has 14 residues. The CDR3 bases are TGTGCCAGCAGCCAAGATGATTCTTGGTCACCCCTCCACTTT. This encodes CASSQDDSWSPLHF.

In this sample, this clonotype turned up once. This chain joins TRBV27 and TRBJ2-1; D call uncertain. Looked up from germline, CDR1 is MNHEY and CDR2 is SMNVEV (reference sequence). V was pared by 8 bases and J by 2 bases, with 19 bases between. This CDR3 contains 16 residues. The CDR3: CASRSGRTGPYNEQFF. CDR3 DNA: TGTGCCAGCCGTTCCGGGCGGACGGGCCCCTACAATGAGCAGTTCTTC.

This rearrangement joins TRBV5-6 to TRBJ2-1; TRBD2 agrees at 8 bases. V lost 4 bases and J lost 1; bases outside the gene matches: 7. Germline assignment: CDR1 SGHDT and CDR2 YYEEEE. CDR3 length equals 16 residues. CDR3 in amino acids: CASSASGLASYNEQFF. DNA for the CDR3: TGTGCCAGCAGCGCGAGCGGACTAGCTTCCTACAATGAGCAGTTCTTC. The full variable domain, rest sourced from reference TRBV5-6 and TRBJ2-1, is DAGVTQSPTHLIKTRGQQVTLRCSPKSGHDTVSWYQQALGQGPQFIFQYYEEEERQRGNFPDRFSGHQFPNYSSELNVNALLLGDSALYLCASSASGLASYNEQFFGPGTRLTVL.

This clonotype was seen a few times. As DNA, the CDR3 is TGTGCCAGCAGTGTCGGGGGACAGGGGGCTGATGGCTACACCTTC. Its translation is CASSVGGQGADGYTF. This chain connects TRBV6-4 to TRBJ1-2, with 12 bases identical to TRBD1. This CDR3 is built from 15 residues. Per the germline V gene, CDR1 is MRHNA and CDR2 is SNTAGT. Losses at the gene ends were 4 bases for V and 6 bases for J; bases not matched to a gene: 6.

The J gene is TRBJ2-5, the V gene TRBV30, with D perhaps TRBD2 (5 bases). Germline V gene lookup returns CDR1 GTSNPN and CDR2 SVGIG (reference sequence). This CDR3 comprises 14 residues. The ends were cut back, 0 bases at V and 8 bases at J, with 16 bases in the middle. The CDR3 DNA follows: TGTGCCTGGAGTGTAGGCCTAGCTAAGCTCACCCAGTACTTC. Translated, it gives CAWSVGLAKLTQYF.